The 11 T cell receptor beta chains given below trace back to one sample, sequenced in a study of beta chain features in type 1 diabetes (dated by TCRdb to 2017 to 2018). What the work shows at the level of the full study, not this receptor alone: A moderate but significant shortening of TCRB CDR3 length was observed in type 1 diabetes patients in all four CD4+ subsets.

The library was generated by the immunoSEQ multiplex PCR assay. The High Capacity cDNA Reverse Transcription Kit was used to reverse transcribe all of the isolated RNA, meaning that expressed TCRB transcripts were what got sequenced. TCRdb stores this immuneACCESS table with in-frame sequences only. Part of the clones is absent; in the studies checked, under half of the shortfall reflects unresolved V genes, and no reason is known for the rest. For this sample the table gives 630,000 or so clones, of which around 15% were detected only once. The ten largest account for nearly 0.04% of the sample. Their specific antigens are unknown. The source material was naive CD4+ T cells from blood. The cell subset or site label corresponds to: true naive CD4+ T cells. These receptors were obtained from a man younger than 35 with type 1 diabetes.

This sequence joins TRBV28 and TRBJ2-1; D not certain. This CDR3 has 14 amino acids. The V gene's germline CDR1 is MDHEN and CDR2 SYDVKM. V lost 2 bases and J lost 9, with 14 bases in between. The CDR3 DNA reads as TGTGCCAGCAGTTTACGGCGGACCGGCGGTGAGCAGTTCTTC. It is translated as CASSLRRTGGEQFF.

The V gene is TRBV18, the J gene TRBJ1-2; possibly TRBD1 for D (5 bases). This CDR3 is 12 amino acids long. Germline V gives CDR1 KGHSH, CDR2 LQKENI. V shed 3 bases and J shed 8 bases, with 10 bases lying between them. The CDR3 region has the DNA TGTGCCAGCTCACCCCGGGACCGGGGCTACACCTTC. Translating gives CASSPRDRGYTF.

The chain joins TRBV7-3 to TRBJ1-1, with a weak D call TRBD1 (6 bases). Per the germline V gene, CDR1 is SGHTA and CDR2 is FQGTGA. The length of the CDR3 is 15 residues. V was shortened by 5 bases and J by 5 bases, with 18 bases between the two germline ends. The CDR3 here is CASSPRQAPGTEAFF. The CDR3, as DNA: TGTGCCAGCAGCCCCCGACAGGCCCCGGGGACTGAAGCTTTCTTT.

This clone appeared a few times. The rearrangement joins TRBV7-2 to TRBJ2-7, with a tentative D call TRBD1 (7 bases). The V and J ends lost 5 bases and 12 bases respectively, with 23 bases between them. There are 14 residues in the CDR3. Germline V lookup: CDR1 SGHTA, CDR2 FQGNSA. The CDR3 nucleotides read TGTGCCAGCAGCACCCGACAGGGTAGCGGAGGTCCGTACTTC. Its translation: CASSTRQGSGGPYF.

This clone was counted only a few times. The rearrangement uses TRBV28 and TRBJ1-5, with 9 nucleotides matching TRBD1. CDR1 and CDR2 (germline): MDHEN, SYDVKM. The CDR3 runs 16 residues. Germline trimming cut 3 bases from V and 0 bases from J; bases unmatched to any gene: 3. CDR3 bases: TGTGCCAGCAGTTTGGACAGGGGCTATAGCAATCAGCCCCAGCATTTT. It yields the protein CASSLDRGYSNQPQHF.

Comments on this clone: At one of its ends the junction is not consistent with the germline gene, which may arise from a read error. The V call is TRBV7-7, the J call TRBJ1-4; D remains unclear. Germline-derived CDR1 and CDR2 are SSHAT and FNYEAQ (reference sequence). The CDR3 is made up of 13 amino acids. CDR3 bases: TGTGCTAGCAGCTGGAGAACTAATGAAAAACTGTTTTTT. Its protein is CASSWRTNEKLFF.

In this sample, this clone turned up a few times. The V gene is TRBV15, the J gene TRBJ1-5; maybe TRBD1 (5 bases). Germline V gene lookup returns CDR1 LNHNV and CDR2 YYDKDF (reference sequence). The CDR3 has 17 residues. Trimming cost V 0 bases and J 1 base, with 13 bases left between them. The CDR3 reads CATSREGVGLSNQPQHF. The CDR3 coding sequence is TGTGCCACCAGCAGAGAGGGGGTGGGGTTGAGCAATCAGCCCCAGCATTTT.

This clone was seen a few times. The chain joins TRBV29-1 to TRBJ1-2, with D unresolved. Germline loops: CDR1 SQVTM, CDR2 ANQGSEA. This CDR3 spans 13 amino acids. The V and J ends lost 7 bases and 2 bases respectively, with 14 bases between them. Here the CDR3 DNA reads TGCAGCGCACATTGGGTAAACAACTATGGCTACACCTTC. Translation: CSAHWVNNYGYTF.

The CDR3 DNA sequence: TGTGCCAGCTCACCACCCCCCACAGATACGCAGTATTTT. Translation: CASSPPPTDTQYF. This chain joins TRBV18 and TRBJ2-3; no reliable D call. CDR3 length equals 13 residues. Trimming left V 0 bases short and J 2 bases short, with 3 bases between. The germline CDR1 and CDR2 sequences are KGHSH and LQKENI.

This clone appeared a few times. The gene calls are TRBV4-2 and TRBJ2-7; TRBD2 matches at 8 bases. This CDR3 is 16 amino acids long. The junction had 9 bases not matched to a gene; V was cut back by 5 bases and J by 0 bases. Germline V gives CDR1 LGHNA, CDR2 YNFKEQ. CDR3 amino acids: CASSELQRGTSYEQYF. The CDR3 coding sequence is TGTGCCAGCAGCGAACTGCAGCGGGGGACCTCCTACGAGCAGTACTTC.

The chain recombines TRBV6-5 with TRBJ1-4; a weak D match, TRBD1 (5 bases). Per the germline V gene, CDR1 is MNHEY and CDR2 is SVGAGI. V lost 4 bases and J lost 7, with 19 bases in between. There are 16 residues in the CDR3. The CDR3 coding sequence is TGTGCCAGCAGTTCCGGGACCCCCGAAACCAGTGAAAAACTGTTTTTT. Translating it yields CASSSGTPETSEKLFF.